This T cell receptor (beta chain) is drawn from a study of T-cell reconstitution after alpha-beta-depleted transplantation in children. For TCRbeta, the library was prepared with unique molecular identifiers. TCRdb processed the PCR reads anew with MiXCR; each CDR3 protein has one entry. The sample has 450,000 to 600,000 distinct CDR3 sequences, under 15% seen once. Regarding the study as a whole: As was reported, about two months after transplant, alpha-beta T cells came from several hundred expanded graft clones.

This clonotype was seen more than once but under ten times. No antigen is known for it. CDR1 and CDR2 from the germline V gene are MDHEN and SYDVKM. The CDR3 is made up of 15 amino acids. V lost 1 base and J lost 7; bases outside the gene matches: 5. The chain links TRBV28 to TRBJ2-5; the match to TRBD2 covers 11 bases. The clonotype originates from a male patient aged 10 to 17 who had a stem cell transplant for acute myeloid leukemia, so the T cells may come from the graft donor. The sample consisted of PBMCs, mostly from graft donor cells, taken 360 days after TCRalphabeta/CD19-depleted stem cell transplant. CDR3 residues: CASSLYGTSGGTQYF. The CDR3 DNA reads TGTGCCAGCAGTTTATATGGGACTAGCGGCGGGACCCAGTACTTC.